This entry features one TCR beta chain sequence. This specimen comes from a study of control samples from healthy donors and cancer patients. Profiling relied on immunoSEQ multiplex PCR, and the TCRdb table lists in-frame clones only, not all of them. Of fewer than 25,000 clones listed, approximately 90% were seen once; the top ten hold 8% to 10%. Trimming cost V 7 bases and J 7 bases, with 17 bases left between them. This CDR3 is built from 14 residues. Germline CDR1 is ENHRY and CDR2 is SYGVKD. Input material: PBMCs. The TCR sequence derives from an older woman with head and neck cancer. The chain links TRBV10-3 to TRBJ1-3, with D perhaps matching TRBD1 (6 bases). CDR3 coding DNA: TGTGCCATCACTTCGGACAGTCTCAGGAACACCATATATTTT. Its translation: CAITSDSLRNTIYF.